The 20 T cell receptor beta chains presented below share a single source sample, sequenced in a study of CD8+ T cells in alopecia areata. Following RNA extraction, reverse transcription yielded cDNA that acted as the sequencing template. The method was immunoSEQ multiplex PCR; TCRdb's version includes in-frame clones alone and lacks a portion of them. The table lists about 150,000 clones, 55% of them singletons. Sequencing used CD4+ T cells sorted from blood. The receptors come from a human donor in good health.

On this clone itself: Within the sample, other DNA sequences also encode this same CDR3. CDR3 residues: CASSLNTGELFF. CDR3 DNA sequence: TGCGCCAGCAGCTTGAACACCGGGGAGCTGTTTTTT. V is TRBV5-1 and J is TRBJ2-2; no clear D gene. This CDR3 has 12 amino acids. V was pared by 1 base and J by 2 bases, with 0 bases between. CDR1 and CDR2 from the germline V gene are SGHRS and YFSETQ.

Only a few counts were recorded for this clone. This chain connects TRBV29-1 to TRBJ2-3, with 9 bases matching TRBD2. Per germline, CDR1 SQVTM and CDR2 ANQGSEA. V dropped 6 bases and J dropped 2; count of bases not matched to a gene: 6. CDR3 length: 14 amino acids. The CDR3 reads CSVATSGITDTQYF. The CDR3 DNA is TGCAGCGTAGCGACTAGCGGTATCACAGATACGCAGTATTTT.

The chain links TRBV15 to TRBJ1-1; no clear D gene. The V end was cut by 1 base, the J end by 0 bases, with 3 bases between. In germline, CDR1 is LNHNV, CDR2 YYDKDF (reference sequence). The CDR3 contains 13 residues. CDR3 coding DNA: TGTGCCACCAGCAGAGCAGTGAACACTGAAGCTTTCTTT. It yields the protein CATSRAVNTEAFF.

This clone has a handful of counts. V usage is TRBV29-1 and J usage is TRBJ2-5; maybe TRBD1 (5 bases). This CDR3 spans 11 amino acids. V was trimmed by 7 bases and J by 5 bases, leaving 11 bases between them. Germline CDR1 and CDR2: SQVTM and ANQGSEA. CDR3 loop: CSARTLETQYF. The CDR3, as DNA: TGCAGCGCCAGGACACTCGAGACCCAGTACTTC.

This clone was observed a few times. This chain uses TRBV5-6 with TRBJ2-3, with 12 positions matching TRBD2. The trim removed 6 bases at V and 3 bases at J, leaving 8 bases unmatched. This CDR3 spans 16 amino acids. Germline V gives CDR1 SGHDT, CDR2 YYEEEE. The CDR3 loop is CASTLAGGPRTDTQYF. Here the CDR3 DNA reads TGTGCCAGCACCCTAGCGGGAGGGCCGAGGACAGATACGCAGTATTTT.

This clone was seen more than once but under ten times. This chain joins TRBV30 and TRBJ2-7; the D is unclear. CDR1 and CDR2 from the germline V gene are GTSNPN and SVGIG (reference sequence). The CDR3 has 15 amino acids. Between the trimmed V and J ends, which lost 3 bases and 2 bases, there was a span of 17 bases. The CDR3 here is CAWRSLEAPPYEQYF. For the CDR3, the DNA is TGTGCCTGGAGGTCCCTGGAAGCTCCACCCTACGAGCAGTACTTC.

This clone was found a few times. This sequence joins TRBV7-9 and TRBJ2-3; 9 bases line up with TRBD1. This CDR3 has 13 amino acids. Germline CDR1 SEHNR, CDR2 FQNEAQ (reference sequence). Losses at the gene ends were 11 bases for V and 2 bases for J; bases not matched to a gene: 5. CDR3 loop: CASGTGNTDTQYF. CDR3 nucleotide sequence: TGTGCCTCTGGGACAGGGAACACAGATACGCAGTATTTT.

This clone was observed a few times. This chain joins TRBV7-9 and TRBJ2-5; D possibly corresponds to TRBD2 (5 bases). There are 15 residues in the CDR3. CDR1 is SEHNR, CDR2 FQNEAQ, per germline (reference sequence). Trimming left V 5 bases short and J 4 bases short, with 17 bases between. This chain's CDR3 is CASSHQSREGETQYF. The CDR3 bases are TGTGCCAGCAGCCACCAATCTCGAGAGGGAGAGACCCAGTACTTC.

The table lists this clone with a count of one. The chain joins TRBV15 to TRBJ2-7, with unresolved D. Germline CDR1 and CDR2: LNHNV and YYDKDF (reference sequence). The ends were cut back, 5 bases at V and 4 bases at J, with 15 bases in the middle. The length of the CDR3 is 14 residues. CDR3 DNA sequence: TGTGCCACCAGCCCCTCTTTCGGCCGGTACGAGCAGTACTTC. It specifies CATSPSFGRYEQYF.

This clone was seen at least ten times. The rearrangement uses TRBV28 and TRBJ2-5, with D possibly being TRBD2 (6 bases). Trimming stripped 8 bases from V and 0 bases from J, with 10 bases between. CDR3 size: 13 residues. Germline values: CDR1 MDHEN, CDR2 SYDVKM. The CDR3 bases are TGTGCCAGCGGGGAGGCGTACCAAGAGACCCAGTACTTC. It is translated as CASGEAYQETQYF.

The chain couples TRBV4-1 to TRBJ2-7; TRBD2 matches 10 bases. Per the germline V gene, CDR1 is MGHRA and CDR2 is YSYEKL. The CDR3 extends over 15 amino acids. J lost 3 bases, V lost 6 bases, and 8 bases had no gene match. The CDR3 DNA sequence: TGCGCCAGCAGAGACCGACTAGCGGGCCGCTACGAGCAGTACTTC. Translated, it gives CASRDRLAGRYEQYF.

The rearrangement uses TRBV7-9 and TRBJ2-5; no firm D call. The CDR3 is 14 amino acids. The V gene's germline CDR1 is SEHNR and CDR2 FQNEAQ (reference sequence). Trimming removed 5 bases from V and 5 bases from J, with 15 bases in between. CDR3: CASSPVKGRETQYF. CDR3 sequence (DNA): TGTGCCAGCAGCCCGGTCAAGGGTCGGGAGACCCAGTACTTC.

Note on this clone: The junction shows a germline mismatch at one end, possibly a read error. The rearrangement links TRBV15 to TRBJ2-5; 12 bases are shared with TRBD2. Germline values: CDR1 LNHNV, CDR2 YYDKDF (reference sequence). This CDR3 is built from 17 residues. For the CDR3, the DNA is TGTGCCACCAGCAAGCTTCGGACTAGCGGGGTTCAAGAGACCCTGTACTTC. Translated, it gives CATSKLRTSGVQETLYF.

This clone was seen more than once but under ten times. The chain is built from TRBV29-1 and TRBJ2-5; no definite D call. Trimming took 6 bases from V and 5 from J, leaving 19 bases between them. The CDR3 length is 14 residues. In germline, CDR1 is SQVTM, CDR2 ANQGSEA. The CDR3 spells CSVGPRLKSETQYF. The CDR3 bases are TGCAGCGTCGGCCCGCGGCTTAAGTCGGAGACCCAGTACTTC.

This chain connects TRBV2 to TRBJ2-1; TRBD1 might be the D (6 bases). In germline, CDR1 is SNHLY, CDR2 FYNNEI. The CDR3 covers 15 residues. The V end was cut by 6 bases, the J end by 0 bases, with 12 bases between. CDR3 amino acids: CASSLDSSSYNEQFF. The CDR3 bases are TGTGCCAGCAGCTTGGACAGCAGCTCCTACAATGAGCAGTTCTTC.

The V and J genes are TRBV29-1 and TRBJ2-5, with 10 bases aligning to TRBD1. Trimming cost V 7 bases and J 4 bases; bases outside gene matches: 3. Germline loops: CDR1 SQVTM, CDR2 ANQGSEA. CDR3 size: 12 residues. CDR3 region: CSAWDRGETQYF. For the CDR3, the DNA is TGCAGCGCCTGGGACAGGGGAGAGACCCAGTACTTC.

CDR3 coding DNA: TGTGCCACCAGCAGAGAAGCGGGAGGGCCGGGAGATACGCAGTATTTT. Translating it yields CATSREAGGPGDTQYF. This rearrangement joins TRBV15 to TRBJ2-3, with 10 positions matching TRBD2. The CDR3 length is 16 residues. Germline CDR1 and CDR2: LNHNV and YYDKDF (reference sequence). The V and J ends lost 0 bases and 5 bases, in that order; junction bases with no gene match: 5. The whole variable domain, remainder taken from reference TRBV15 and TRBJ2-3, is DAMVIQNPRYQVTQFGKPVTLSCSQTLNHNVMYWYQQKSSQAPKLLFHYYDKDFNNEADTPDNFQSRRPNTSFCFLDIRSPGLGDTAMYLCATSREAGGPGDTQYFGPGTRLTVL.

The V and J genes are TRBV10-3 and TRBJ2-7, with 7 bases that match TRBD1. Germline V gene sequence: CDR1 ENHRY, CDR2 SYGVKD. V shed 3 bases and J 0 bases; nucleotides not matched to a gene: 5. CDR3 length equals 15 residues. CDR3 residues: CAISEGTAISYEQYF. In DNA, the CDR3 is TGTGCCATCAGTGAAGGGACAGCCATCTCCTACGAGCAGTACTTC.

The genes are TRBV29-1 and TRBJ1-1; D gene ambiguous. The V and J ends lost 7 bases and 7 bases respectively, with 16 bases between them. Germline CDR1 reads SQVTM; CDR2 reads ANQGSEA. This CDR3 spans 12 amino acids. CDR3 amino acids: CSAIRGNREAFF. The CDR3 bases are TGCAGCGCTATAAGAGGGAATCGTGAAGCTTTCTTT.

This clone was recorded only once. For the CDR3, the DNA is TGTGCCAGCGTCCACTTACGATTACAGGGGATAGGCTACACCTTC. It yields the protein CASVHLRLQGIGYTF. The chain carries TRBV28 and TRBJ1-2; 7 bases are a match to TRBD1. The CDR3 is made up of 15 amino acids. After removal of 8 bases from V and 8 bases from J, the junction contained 17 bases not matched to a gene. The germline V gene has CDR1 MDHEN and CDR2 SYDVKM.